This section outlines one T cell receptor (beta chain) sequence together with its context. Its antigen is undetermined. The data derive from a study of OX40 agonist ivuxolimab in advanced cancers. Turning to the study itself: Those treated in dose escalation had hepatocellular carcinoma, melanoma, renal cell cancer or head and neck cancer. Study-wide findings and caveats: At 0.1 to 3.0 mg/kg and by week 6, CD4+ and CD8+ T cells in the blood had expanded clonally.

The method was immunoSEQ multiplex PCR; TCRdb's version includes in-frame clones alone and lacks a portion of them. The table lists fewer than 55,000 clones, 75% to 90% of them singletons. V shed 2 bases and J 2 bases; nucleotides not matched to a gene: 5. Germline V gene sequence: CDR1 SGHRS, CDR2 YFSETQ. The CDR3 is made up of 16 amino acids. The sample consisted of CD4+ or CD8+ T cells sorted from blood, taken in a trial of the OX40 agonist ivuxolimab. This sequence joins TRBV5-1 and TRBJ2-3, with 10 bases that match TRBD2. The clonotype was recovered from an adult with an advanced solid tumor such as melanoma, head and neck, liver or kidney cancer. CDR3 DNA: TGCGCCAGCAGCTTAGAGCGGGGGGGCCTCACAGATACGCAGTATTTT. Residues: CASSLERGGLTDTQYF.